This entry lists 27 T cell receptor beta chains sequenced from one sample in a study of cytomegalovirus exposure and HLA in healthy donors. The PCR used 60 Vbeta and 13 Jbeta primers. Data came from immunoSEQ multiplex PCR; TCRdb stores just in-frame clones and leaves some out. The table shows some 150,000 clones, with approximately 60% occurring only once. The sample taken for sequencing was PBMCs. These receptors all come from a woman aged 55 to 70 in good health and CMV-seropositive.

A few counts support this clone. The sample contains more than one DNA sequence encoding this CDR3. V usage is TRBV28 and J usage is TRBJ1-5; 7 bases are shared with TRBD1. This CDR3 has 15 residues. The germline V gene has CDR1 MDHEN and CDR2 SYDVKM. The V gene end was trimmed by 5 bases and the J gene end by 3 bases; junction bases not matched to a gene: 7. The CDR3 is CASSPLQGDNQPQHF. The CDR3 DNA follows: TGTGCCAGCAGTCCACTGCAGGGGGACAATCAGCCCCAGCATTTT. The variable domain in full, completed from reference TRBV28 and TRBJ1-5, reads DVKVTQSSRYLVKRTGEKVFLECVQDMDHENMFWYRQDPGLGLRLIYFSYDVKMKEKGDIPEGYSVSREKKERFSLILESASTNQTSMYLCASSPLQGDNQPQHFGDGTRLSIL.

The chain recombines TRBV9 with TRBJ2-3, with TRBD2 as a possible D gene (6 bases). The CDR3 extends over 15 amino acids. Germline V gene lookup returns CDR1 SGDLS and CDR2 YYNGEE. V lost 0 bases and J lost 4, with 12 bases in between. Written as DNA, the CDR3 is TGTGCCAGCAGCGTAGCGGGGCGGGAAGCAGATACGCAGTATTTT. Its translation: CASSVAGREADTQYF.

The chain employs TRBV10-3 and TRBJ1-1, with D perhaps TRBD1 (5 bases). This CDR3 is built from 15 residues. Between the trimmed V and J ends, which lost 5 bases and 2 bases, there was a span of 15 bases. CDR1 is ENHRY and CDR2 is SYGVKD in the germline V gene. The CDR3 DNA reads TGTGCCATCAGTTCCAGGGTGGGTATAAACACTGAAGCTTTCTTT. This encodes CAISSRVGINTEAFF.

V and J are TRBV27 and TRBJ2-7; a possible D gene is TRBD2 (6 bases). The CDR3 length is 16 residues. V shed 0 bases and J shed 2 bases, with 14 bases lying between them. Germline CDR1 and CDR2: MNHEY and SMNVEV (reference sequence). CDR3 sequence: CASSLSPPGLPYEQYF. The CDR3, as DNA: TGTGCCAGCAGTTTATCCCCACCGGGACTCCCCTACGAGCAGTACTTC.

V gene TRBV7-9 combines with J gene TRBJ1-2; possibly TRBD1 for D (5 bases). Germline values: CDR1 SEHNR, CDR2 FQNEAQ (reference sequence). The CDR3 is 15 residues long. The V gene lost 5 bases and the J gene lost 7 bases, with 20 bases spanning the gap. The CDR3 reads CASSRGGEPKGGYTF. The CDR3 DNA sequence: TGTGCCAGCAGCCGAGGAGGGGAGCCTAAAGGTGGCTACACCTTC.

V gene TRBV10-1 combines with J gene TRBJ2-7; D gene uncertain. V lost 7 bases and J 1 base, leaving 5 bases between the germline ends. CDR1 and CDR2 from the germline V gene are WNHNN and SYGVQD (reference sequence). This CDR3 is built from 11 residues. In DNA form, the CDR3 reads TGCGCCAGCACTCTATCCTACGAGCAGTACTTC. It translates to CASTLSYEQYF.

CDR3 loop: CASSMTSGGSYEQYF. The CDR3 nucleotides are TGTGCCAGCAGCATGACTAGCGGGGGCTCCTACGAGCAGTACTTC. The chain uses TRBV5-4 and TRBJ2-7; 12 bases agree with TRBD2. The CDR3 is 15 residues long. Unmatched junction bases numbered 2, after V lost 4 bases and J lost 0 bases. Germline CDR1 is SGHNT and CDR2 is YYREEE (reference sequence).

For the CDR3, the DNA is TGCGCCAGCAGCCAAGAACGAAGCGGGAGCTACGAGCAGTACTTC. This translates into CASSQERSGSYEQYF. The chain has TRBV4-1 and TRBJ2-7; 8 nucleotides agree with TRBD2. The V and J ends lost 0 bases and 3 bases, in that order; junction bases with no gene match: 4. The CDR3 has 15 amino acids. Germline CDR1 is MGHRA and CDR2 is YSYEKL.

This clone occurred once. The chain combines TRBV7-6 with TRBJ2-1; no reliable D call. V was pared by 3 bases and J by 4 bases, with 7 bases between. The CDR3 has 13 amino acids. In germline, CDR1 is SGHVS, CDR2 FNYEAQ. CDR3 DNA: TGTGCCAGCAGCTTTCTCGGTTACAATGAGCAGTTCTTC. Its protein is CASSFLGYNEQFF.

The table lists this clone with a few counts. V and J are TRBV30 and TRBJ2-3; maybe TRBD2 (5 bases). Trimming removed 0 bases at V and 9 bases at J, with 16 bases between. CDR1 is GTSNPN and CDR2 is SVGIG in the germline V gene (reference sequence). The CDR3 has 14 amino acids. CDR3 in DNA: TGTGCCTGGAGTGTAGGACTGAGACGAGGGACGCAGTATTTT. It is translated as CAWSVGLRRGTQYF.

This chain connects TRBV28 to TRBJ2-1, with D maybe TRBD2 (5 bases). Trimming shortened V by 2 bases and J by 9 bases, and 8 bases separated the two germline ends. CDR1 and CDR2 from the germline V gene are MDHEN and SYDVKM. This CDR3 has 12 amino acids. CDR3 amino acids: CASSLGSGEQFF. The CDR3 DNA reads TGTGCCAGCAGTTTAGGGAGCGGTGAGCAGTTCTTC.

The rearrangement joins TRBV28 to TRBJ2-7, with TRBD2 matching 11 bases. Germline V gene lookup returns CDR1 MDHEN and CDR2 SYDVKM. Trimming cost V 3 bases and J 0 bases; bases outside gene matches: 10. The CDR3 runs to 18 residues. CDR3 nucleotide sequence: TGTGCCAGCAGTTTTACCCTACTAGCGGGAGATAGCTCCTACGAGCAGTACTTC. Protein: CASSFTLLAGDSSYEQYF.

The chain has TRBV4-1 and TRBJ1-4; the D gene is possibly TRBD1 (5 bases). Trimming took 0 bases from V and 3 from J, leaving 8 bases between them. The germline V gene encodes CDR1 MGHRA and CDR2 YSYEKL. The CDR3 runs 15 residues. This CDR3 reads CASSQEGLSNEKLFF. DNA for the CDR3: TGCGCCAGCAGCCAAGAGGGGCTATCTAATGAAAAACTGTTTTTT.

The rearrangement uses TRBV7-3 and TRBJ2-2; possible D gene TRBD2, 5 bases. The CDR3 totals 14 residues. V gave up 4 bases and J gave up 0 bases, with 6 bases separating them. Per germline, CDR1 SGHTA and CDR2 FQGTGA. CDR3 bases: TGTGCCAGCAGCTCTAGCTCGAACACCGGGGAGCTGTTTTTT. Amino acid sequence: CASSSSSNTGELFF.

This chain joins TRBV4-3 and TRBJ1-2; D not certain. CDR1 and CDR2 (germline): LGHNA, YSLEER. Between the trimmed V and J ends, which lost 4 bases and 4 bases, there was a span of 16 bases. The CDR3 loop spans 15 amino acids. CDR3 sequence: CASSPHRSLSYGYTF. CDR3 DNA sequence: TGCGCCAGCAGCCCCCACAGATCTCTTAGCTATGGCTACACCTTC.

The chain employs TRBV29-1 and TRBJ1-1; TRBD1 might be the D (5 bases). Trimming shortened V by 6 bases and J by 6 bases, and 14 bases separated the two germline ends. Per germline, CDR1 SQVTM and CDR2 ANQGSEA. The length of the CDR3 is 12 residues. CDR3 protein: CSVVGWGAEAFF. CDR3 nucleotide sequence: TGCAGCGTCGTCGGGTGGGGGGCTGAAGCTTTCTTT.

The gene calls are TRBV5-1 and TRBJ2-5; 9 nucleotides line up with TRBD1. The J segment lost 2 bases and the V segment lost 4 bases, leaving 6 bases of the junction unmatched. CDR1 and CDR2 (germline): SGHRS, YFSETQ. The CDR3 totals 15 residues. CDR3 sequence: CASSSTGGVQETQYF. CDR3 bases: TGCGCCAGCAGCAGTACAGGGGGCGTACAAGAGACCCAGTACTTC.

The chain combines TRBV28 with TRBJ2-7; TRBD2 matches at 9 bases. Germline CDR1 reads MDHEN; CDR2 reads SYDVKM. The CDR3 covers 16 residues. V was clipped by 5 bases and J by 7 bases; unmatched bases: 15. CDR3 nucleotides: TGTGCCAGCAGTGTGACAGGTTCGAGCGGGAGGATTGAGCAGTACTTC. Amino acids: CASSVTGSSGRIEQYF.

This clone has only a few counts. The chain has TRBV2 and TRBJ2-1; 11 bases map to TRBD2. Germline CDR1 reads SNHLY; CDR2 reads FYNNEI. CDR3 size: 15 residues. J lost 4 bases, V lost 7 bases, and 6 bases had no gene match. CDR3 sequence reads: CASIELAGAYNEQFF. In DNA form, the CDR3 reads TGTGCCAGCATCGAACTAGCGGGAGCGTACAATGAGCAGTTCTTC.

CDR3 protein: CASSSPGRGLRETQYF. DNA of the CDR3: TGTGCCAGCAGCTCCCCCGGCAGGGGGCTTCGGGAGACCCAGTACTTC. The chain links TRBV7-2 to TRBJ2-5; TRBD1 matches 8 bases. There are 16 residues in the CDR3. Trimming cost V 4 bases and J 5 bases; bases outside gene matches: 12. The V gene's germline CDR1 is SGHTA and CDR2 FQGNSA.

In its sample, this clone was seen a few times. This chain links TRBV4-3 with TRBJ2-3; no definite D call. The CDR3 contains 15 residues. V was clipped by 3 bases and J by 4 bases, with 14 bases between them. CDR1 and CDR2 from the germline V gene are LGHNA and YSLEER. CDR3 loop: CASSQSYGRSDTQYF. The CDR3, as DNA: TGCGCCAGCAGCCAGAGCTACGGCAGGTCAGATACGCAGTATTTT.

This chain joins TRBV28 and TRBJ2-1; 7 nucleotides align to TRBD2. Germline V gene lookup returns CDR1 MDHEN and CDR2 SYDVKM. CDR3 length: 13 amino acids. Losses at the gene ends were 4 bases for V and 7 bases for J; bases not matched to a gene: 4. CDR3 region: CASSSPGGNEQFF. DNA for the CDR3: TGTGCCAGCAGTTCCCCCGGGGGGAATGAGCAGTTCTTC. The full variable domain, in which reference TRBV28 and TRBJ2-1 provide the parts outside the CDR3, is DVKVTQSSRYLVKRTGEKVFLECVQDMDHENMFWYRQDPGLGLRLIYFSYDVKMKEKGDIPEGYSVSREKKERFSLILESASTNQTSMYLCASSSPGGNEQFFGPGTRLTVL.

The CDR3 here is CASSQGGWGTTGELFF. Written as DNA, the CDR3 is TGCGCCAGCAGCCAAGGAGGGTGGGGAACCACCGGGGAGCTGTTTTTT. V gene TRBV4-3 combines with J gene TRBJ2-2, with D perhaps matching TRBD2 (5 bases). The CDR3 runs 16 residues. V lost 1 base to trimming and J lost 4 bases, with 13 bases between them. The V gene's germline CDR1 is LGHNA and CDR2 YSLEER.

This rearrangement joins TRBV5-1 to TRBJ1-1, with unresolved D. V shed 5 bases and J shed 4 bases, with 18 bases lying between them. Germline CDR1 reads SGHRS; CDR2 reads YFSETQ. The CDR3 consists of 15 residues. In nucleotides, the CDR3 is TGCGCCAGCAGGTTGAGAGGAAGTGAGTCCACTGAAGCTTTCTTT. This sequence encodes CASRLRGSESTEAFF.

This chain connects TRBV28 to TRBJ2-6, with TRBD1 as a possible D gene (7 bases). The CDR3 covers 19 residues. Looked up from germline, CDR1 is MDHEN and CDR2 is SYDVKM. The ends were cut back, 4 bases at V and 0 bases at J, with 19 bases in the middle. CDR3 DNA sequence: TGTGCCAGCAGTTCCACTGGAGGGGACAGTTTCTCTGGGGCCAACGTCCTGACTTTC. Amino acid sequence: CASSSTGGDSFSGANVLTF. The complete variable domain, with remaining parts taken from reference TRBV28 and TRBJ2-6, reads DVKVTQSSRYLVKRTGEKVFLECVQDMDHENMFWYRQDPGLGLRLIYFSYDVKMKEKGDIPEGYSVSREKKERFSLILESASTNQTSMYLCASSSTGGDSFSGANVLTFGAGSRLTVL.

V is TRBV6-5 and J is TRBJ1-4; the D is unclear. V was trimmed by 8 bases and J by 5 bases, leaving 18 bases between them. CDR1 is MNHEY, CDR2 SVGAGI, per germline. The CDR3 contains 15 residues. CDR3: CASAEITSVNEKLFF. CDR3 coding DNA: TGTGCCAGCGCCGAAATAACGTCAGTAAATGAAAAACTGTTTTTT.

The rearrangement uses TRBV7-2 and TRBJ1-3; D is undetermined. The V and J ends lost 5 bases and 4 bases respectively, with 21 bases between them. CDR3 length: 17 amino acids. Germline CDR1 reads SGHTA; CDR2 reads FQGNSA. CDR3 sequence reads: CASSLRPPDQAGNTIYF. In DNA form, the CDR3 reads TGTGCCAGCAGCCTCCGCCCCCCCGATCAGGCCGGAAACACCATATATTTT.